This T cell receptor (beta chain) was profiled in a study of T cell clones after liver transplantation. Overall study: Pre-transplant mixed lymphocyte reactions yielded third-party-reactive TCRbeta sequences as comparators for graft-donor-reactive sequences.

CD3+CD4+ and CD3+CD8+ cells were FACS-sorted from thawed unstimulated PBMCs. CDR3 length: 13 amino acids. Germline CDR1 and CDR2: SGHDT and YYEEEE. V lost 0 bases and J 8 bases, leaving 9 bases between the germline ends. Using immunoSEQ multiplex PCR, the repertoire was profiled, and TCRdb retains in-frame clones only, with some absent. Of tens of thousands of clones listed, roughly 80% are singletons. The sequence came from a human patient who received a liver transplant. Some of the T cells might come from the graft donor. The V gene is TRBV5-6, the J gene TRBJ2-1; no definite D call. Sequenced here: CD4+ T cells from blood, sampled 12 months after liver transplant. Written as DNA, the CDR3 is TGTGCCAGCAGCTTGGGCCGTTACGATGAGCAGTTCTTC. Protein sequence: CASSLGRYDEQFF.